This T cell receptor (beta chain) was sequenced during a study of T cell repertoires in cytomegalovirus infection. In the study overall: It was the public TCR beta signatures that indicated both CMV infection and matching HLA type.

The length of the CDR3 is 13 residues. Germline V gene sequence: CDR1 KGHDR, CDR2 SFDVKD. V was clipped by 4 bases and J by 7 bases, with 10 bases between them. Via MiXCR, TCRdb re-called the reads, giving one row per CDR3 protein. The sample consists of roughly 600,000 distinct CDR3 sequences, around 24% of them appearing once. The sequence was collected from a human donor in good health (CMV status not recorded). Some clones in this sample may be carry-over from other donors' samples. V is TRBV24-1 and J is TRBJ2-1; D is possibly TRBD1 (5 bases). The sample comprised CD8+ T cells from PBMCs. CDR3 sequence: CATSDRQSNEQFF. In DNA form, the CDR3 reads TGTGCCACCAGTGACCGACAGTCGAATGAGCAGTTCTTC.